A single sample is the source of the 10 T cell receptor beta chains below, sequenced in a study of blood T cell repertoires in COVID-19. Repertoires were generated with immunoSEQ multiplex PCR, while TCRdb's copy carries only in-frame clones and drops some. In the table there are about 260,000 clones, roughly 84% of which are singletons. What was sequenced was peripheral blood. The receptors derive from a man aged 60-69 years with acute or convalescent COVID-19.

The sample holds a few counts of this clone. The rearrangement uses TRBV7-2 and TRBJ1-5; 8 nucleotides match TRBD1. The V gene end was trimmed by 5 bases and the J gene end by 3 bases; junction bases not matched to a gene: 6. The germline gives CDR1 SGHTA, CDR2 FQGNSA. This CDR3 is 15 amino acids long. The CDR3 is CASSPGQVNNQPQHF. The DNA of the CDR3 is TGTGCCAGCAGCCCGGGACAGGTTAACAATCAGCCCCAGCATTTT.

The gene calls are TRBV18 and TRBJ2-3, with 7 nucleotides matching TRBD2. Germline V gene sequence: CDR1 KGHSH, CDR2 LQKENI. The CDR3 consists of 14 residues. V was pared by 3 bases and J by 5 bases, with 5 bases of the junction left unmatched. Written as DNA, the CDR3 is TGTGCCAGCTCACCCGGCCCGGGGGGAGATACGCAGTATTTT. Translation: CASSPGPGGDTQYF.

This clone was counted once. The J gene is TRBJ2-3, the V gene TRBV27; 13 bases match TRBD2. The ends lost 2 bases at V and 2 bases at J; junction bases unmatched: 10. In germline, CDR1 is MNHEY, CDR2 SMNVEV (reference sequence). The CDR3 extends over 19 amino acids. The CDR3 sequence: CASSLPGTSGGVDTDTQYF. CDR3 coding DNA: TGTGCCAGCAGTTTACCGGGCACTAGCGGGGGGGTCGACACAGATACGCAGTATTTT.

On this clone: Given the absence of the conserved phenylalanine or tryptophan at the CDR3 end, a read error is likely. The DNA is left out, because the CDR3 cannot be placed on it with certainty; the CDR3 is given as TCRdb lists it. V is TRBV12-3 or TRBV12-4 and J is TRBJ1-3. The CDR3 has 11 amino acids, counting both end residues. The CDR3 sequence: CASRGRGAQRH.

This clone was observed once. The CDR3 coding sequence is TGTGCCTGGAGTCCCCTGGGACTAGCGCAAGTTAGAGATACGCAGTATTTT. Its translation: CAWSPLGLAQVRDTQYF. J is TRBJ2-3 and V is TRBV30, with 10 nucleotides matching TRBD2. The CDR3 is 17 residues long. The germline V gene encodes CDR1 GTSNPN and CDR2 SVGIG (reference sequence). Trimming at V came to 2 bases and at J to 5 bases, leaving 13 bases not matched to a gene.

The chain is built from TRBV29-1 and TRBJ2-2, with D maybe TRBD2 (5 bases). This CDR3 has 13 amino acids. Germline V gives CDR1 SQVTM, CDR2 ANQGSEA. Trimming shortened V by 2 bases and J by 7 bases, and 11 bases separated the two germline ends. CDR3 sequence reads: CSVERGIGGELFF. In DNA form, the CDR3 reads TGCAGCGTTGAACGGGGTATTGGCGGGGAGCTGTTTTTT.

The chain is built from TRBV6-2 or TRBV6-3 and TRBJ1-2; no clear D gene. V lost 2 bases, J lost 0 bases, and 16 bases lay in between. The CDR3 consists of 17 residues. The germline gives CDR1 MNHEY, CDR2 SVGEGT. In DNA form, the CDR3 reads TGTGCCAGCAGTTACGCAAGCGAGCCCCGAGCTAACTATGGCTACACCTTC. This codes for CASSYASEPRANYGYTF.

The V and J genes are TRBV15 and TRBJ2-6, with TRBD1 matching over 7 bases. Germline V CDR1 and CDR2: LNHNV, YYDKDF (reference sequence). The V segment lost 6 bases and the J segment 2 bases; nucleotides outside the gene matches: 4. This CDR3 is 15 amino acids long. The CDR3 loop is CATRTGSPGANVLTF. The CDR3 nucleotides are TGTGCCACCAGGACAGGGAGCCCTGGGGCCAACGTCCTGACTTTC.

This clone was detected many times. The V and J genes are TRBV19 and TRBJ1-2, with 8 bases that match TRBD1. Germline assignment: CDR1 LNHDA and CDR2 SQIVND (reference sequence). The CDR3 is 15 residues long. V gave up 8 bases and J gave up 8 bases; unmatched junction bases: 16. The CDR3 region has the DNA TGTGCCAGTGAATCAGGGAGCCGGGGGACAGGCGGCTACACCTTC. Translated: CASESGSRGTGGYTF.

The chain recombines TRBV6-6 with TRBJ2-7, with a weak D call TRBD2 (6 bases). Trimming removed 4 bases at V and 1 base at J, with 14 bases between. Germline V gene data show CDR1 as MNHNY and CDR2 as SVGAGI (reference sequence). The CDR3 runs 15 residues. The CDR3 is CASSSSGVSSYEQYF. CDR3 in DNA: TGTGCCAGCAGTTCCTCGGGAGTATCGTCCTACGAGCAGTACTTC.